The source of this TCR beta chain is a study of CD8+CD57+ T cells in acquired aplastic anemia (dated by TCRdb to between 2017 and 2018). General notes on the study: Extracted DNA from sorted CD4+ and CD8+ cells averaged approximately 3 ug, ranging from about 0.17 to 30 ug. A CD8+CD57+ expansion meant a frequency higher than the mean frequency seen in healthy subjects. What the authors observed across the whole study: Some 30 CD8+ CDR3 sequences were found to be shared between patients and controls, but these sequences appeared to be highly expressed in patients and within the immunodominant clones of the patients. Between patients and healthy controls, no significant difference in CD8+ Simpson's diversity was found (P=0.060).

In its sample, this clonotype was seen a few times. Its antigen target is currently unknown. The germline gene is not matched at one end of the junction; a read error may be the cause. CDR1 and CDR2 are drawn from the germline V gene: SGHNT, YENEEA. The CDR3 has 14 amino acids, counting the end cysteine and phenylalanine. The entry retains the CDR3 DNA only, 42 bases that are in frame from base 1. TCR beta VDJ combination and CDR3 sequence profiling used genomic DNA as the template. TCR repertoire sequencing was run on an Illumina HiSeq 2000. Per the source publication's procedure: Repertoire assessment relied on Simpson's diversity index, CDR3 size and DJ length profiles, and TRBV/TRBJ rearrangement plots. The most abundant DNA sequence in the deep sequencing data was taken as the immunodominant clone. CDR3 amino acid sequences were checked for sharing across subjects and were also compared against the VDJdb database and published repertoires. The raw public data were reprocessed by TCRdb itself: fastp quality trimming at Q25, MiXCR clonotype calling, in-frame beta chains only. One record per CDR3 amino acid sequence lists the most common genes and DNA. Here the V and J calls rest on TCRdb's processing, not on the authors' analysis. Here the sample has hundreds of thousands of distinct CDR3 sequences; 70% to 85% occur a single time. The biggest ten clones account for roughly 42% of the sample.

The patients picked for sequencing were ones in whom flow cytometry had shown an expansion of CD8+CD57+ cells. Every patient had severe acquired aplastic anemia, diagnosed using the International Study of Aplastic Anemia and Agranulocytosis and Camitta criteria. No therapy had been received by the patients at the time of blood sampling. In this study, sorted CD4+ and CD8+ T cells from the blood of healthy subjects and of severe aplastic anemia patients had their TCR repertoires deep-sequenced. In the USA, patient enrollment took place under clinicaltrials.gov protocols 00001620, 01623167, 00001397, 00071045, 00081523 and 00961064. Ficoll-Paque density gradient centrifugation was used to isolate peripheral blood mononuclear cells. Before DNA extraction, CD4+ and CD8+ T cells were sorted with FACS or magnetic beads.

This clonotype originated in a human donor with aplastic anemia. The sample consisted of sorted CD4+, CD8+, or CD8+CD57+ T cells (not recorded which) from PBMCs. Here the chain combines TRBV11-3 and TRBJ2-5, with no confident D gene call. The CDR3 region reads CATSRDRTEETQYF. The DNA sequence is TGTGCCACCAGCAGAGATCGAACAGAAGAGACCCAGTACTTC.